This TCR beta chain was recorded in a study of cytomegalovirus exposure and HLA in healthy donors. Background on the study: The roughly 700 first-cohort repertoires and the 120 or so validation repertoires shared the same platform, a later analysis reported. Points from the study as a whole: In vitro confirmation showed a few CMV-associated chains to be CMV antigen specific. The study put under 200 TCR beta chains on its list as cytomegalovirus-associated. Generally TCR sequences proved uncommon, though certain public TCRs appeared in numerous donors.

V lost 3 bases, J lost 4 bases, and 9 bases lay in between. CDR1 is MNHEY and CDR2 is SMNVEV in the germline V gene (reference sequence). This CDR3 is built from 13 residues. Sequenced by immunoSEQ multiplex PCR; TCRdb stores in-frame clones only, minus some. The sample consists of 73,000 or so clones, around 94% of them appearing once. Turning to this clone: The antigen remains unidentified.

The chain couples TRBV27 to TRBJ1-1; D might be TRBD1 (5 bases). This receptor was obtained from a woman between 18 and 29 years old in good health and CMV-seropositive. Sequences were obtained from PBMCs. Written as DNA, the CDR3 is TGTGCCAGCAGTTTCCCAGGGTCCACTGAAGCTTTCTTT. It is translated as CASSFPGSTEAFF.